The next 4 T cell receptor beta chains were all read from a single sample in a study of shared clonotypes between healthy human individuals. Positively selected for CCR7, the CD45RO-negative cells used as naive CD8 cells excluded terminally differentiated effector memory CD45RA+ cells. Profiling relied on immunoSEQ multiplex PCR, and the TCRdb table lists in-frame clones only, not all of them. The top ten hold approximately 0.2% of the sample, which has roughly 810,000 clones, 90% to 97% seen once. Sample: naive CD8+ T cells sorted from blood. The receptors were gathered from a man aged 30 to 39 in good health.

This chain connects TRBV4-1 to TRBJ1-1; unclear D gene. V lost 4 bases and J lost 6, with 15 bases in between. In germline, CDR1 is MGHRA, CDR2 YSYEKL. This CDR3 contains 14 residues. In DNA form, the CDR3 reads TGCGCCAGCAGCCTAAATAAAGAAGGCCCTGAAGCTTTCTTT. Residues: CASSLNKEGPEAFF.

The chain recombines TRBV5-5 with TRBJ2-7; 10 nucleotides agree with TRBD1. V shed 6 bases and J 4 bases; nucleotides not matched to a gene: 4. CDR3 length: 13 amino acids. Germline V gives CDR1 SGHKS, CDR2 YYEKEE (reference sequence). CDR3 sequence: CASIGQGGYEQYF. CDR3 sequence (DNA): TGTGCCAGCATCGGACAGGGGGGGTACGAGCAGTACTTC.

This rearrangement joins TRBV7-3 to TRBJ2-2, with 7 bases fitting TRBD2. The CDR3 totals 14 residues. V gave up 7 bases and J gave up 2 bases; unmatched junction bases: 4. Germline V CDR1 and CDR2: SGHTA, FQGTGA. CDR3 DNA sequence: TGTGCCAGCACCGAGCGGGGAAACACCGGGGAGCTGTTTTTT. As protein: CASTERGNTGELFF.

V and J are TRBV25-1 and TRBJ2-1, with TRBD2 as a possible D gene (6 bases). The CDR3 length is 17 residues. Per germline, CDR1 MGHDK and CDR2 SYGVNS. Trimming removed 1 base at V and 7 bases at J, with 20 bases between. The CDR3 sequence: CASSEWGGYPGVNEQFF. DNA for the CDR3: TGTGCCAGCAGTGAATGGGGAGGATATCCCGGGGTGAATGAGCAGTTCTTC.